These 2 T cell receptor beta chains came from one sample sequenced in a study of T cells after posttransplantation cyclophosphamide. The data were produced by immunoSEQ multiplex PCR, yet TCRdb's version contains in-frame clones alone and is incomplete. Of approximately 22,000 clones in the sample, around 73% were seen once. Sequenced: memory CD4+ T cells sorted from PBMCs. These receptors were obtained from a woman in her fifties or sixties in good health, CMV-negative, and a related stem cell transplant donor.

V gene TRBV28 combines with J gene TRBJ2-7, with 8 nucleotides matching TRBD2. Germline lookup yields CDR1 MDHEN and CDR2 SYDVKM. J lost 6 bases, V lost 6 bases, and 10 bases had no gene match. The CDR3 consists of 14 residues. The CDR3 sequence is CASSGSGGLFEQYF. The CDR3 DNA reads TGTGCCAGCAGCGGAAGCGGGGGTTTGTTCGAGCAGTACTTC.

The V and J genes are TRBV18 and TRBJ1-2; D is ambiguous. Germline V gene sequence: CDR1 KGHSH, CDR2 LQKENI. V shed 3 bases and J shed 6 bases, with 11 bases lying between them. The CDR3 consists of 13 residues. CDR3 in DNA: TGTGCCAGCTCACCCAGCCAGGAACATGGCTACACCTTC. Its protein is CASSPSQEHGYTF. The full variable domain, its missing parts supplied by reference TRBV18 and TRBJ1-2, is NAGVMQNPRHLVRRRGQEARLRCSPMKGHSHVYWYRQLPEEGLKFMVYLQKENIIDESGMPKERFSAEFPKEGPSILRIQQVVRGDSAAYFCASSPSQEHGYTFGSGTRLTVV.